A selection of T cell receptor beta chains follows, all from one sample in a study of blood T cell repertoires in COVID-19. TCRdb's table, derived via immunoSEQ multiplex PCR, lists solely in-frame clones and lacks some. This sample has over 300,000 clones, with 80% to 90% found just once. The sequencing sample was made of peripheral blood. Receptor source: a man aged 40-49 years with acute or convalescent COVID-19. Each CDR3 is given with its conserved first and last residue. The D gene is left open where the match is weak. Some rows mark clone size as missing; the rest say once, few, many or name a class of expanded clone.

V: TRBV27
size: NA
D: TRBD1
J: TRBJ1-1
CDR3: CASSSLRGRVEAFF
DNA: TGTGCCAGCAGTTCCCTCAGGGGGCGCGTTGAAGCTTTCTTT

V: TRBV7-8
size: NA
D: NA
J: TRBJ2-1
CDR3: CASSLGLSSSYNEQFF
DNA: TGTGCCAGCAGCTTAGGTTTGTCGTCCTCCTACAATGAGCAGTTCTTC

V: TRBV27
size: NA
D: NA
J: TRBJ1-1
CDR3: CASSKRTENTEAFF
DNA: TGTGCCAGCAGTAAGAGGACAGAGAACACTGAAGCTTTCTTT

V: TRBV4-1
size: NA
D: TRBD1
J: TRBJ2-3
CDR3: CASSQDRGRSDTQYF
DNA: TGCGCCAGCAGCCAAGACAGGGGGCGATCAGATACGCAGTATTTT

V: TRBV18
size: NA
D: TRBD1
J: TRBJ1-1
CDR3: CASSSTGGGTEAFF
DNA: TGTGCCAGCTCATCAACAGGGGGCGGAACTGAAGCTTTCTTT

V: TRBV24-1
size: NA
D: NA
J: TRBJ2-2
CDR3: CATSDPSSGNTGELFF
DNA: TGTGCCACCAGTGACCCTAGTAGCGGGAACACCGGGGAGCTGTTTTTT

V: TRBV9
size: NA
D: TRBD1
J: TRBJ1-6
CDR3: CASSPEGGTGESPLHF
DNA: TGTGCCAGCAGCCCTGAGGGAGGGACAGGGGAATCACCCCTCCACTTT

V: TRBV2
size: NA
D: NA
J: TRBJ2-1
CDR3: CASQTSSYNEQFF
DNA: TGTGCCAGCCAGACTAGCTCCTACAATGAGCAGTTCTTC

V: TRBV4-2
size: many
D: TRBD2
J: TRBJ2-6
CDR3: CASSLAGVTGANVLTF
DNA: TGTGCCAGCAGCTTAGCGGGAGTAACTGGGGCCAACGTCCTGACTTTC

V: TRBV28
size: NA
D: TRBD1
J: TRBJ2-5
CDR3: CASSLPDRGWTQYF
DNA: TGTGCCAGCAGTTTGCCCGACAGGGGATGGACCCAGTACTTC

V: TRBV9
size: NA
D: NA
J: TRBJ1-2
CDR3: CASSVVSGAGYTF
DNA: TGTGCCAGCAGCGTAGTTTCGGGTGCTGGCTACACCTTC

V: TRBV11-2
size: NA
D: TRBD1
J: TRBJ1-6
CDR3: CASSLGGTDKSPLHF
DNA: TGTGCCAGCAGCTTAGGAGGGACAGACAAATCACCCCTCCACTTT

V: TRBV6-5
size: NA
D: TRBD1
J: TRBJ2-1
CDR3: CASSSGTGAYNEQFF
DNA: TGTGCCAGCAGTTCCGGGACAGGGGCCTACAATGAGCAGTTCTTC

V: TRBV15
size: NA
D: NA
J: TRBJ1-2
CDR3: CATSREGLGGAPGYTF
DNA: TGTGCCACCAGCAGAGAGGGGCTGGGAGGGGCCCCTGGCTACACCTTC

V: TRBV10-1
size: few
D: TRBD1
J: TRBJ2-7
CDR3: CASSESTGGTSEQYF
DNA: TGCGCCAGCAGTGAGTCGACAGGGGGGACTTCCGAGCAGTACTTC

V: TRBV27
size: NA
D: TRBD1
J: TRBJ1-2
CDR3: CASSLKSWGQGAGDYGYTF
DNA: TGTGCCAGCAGTTTAAAGTCGTGGGGACAGGGAGCGGGTGACTATGGCTACACCTTC

V: TRBV7-9
size: NA
D: TRBD1
J: TRBJ1-1
CDR3: CASSPDRAGEAFF
DNA: TGTGCCAGCAGCCCAGACAGGGCAGGTGAAGCTTTCTTT

V: TRBV3-1/TRBV3-2
size: NA
D: NA
J: TRBJ1-1
CDR3: CASSLQLDTEAFF
DNA: TGTGCCAGCAGCCTGCAACTGGACACTGAAGCTTTCTTT

V: TRBV5-6
size: once
D: TRBD1
J: TRBJ2-1
CDR3: CASSLGAGDSLSNEQFF
DNA: TGTGCCAGCAGCTTGGGGGCCGGGGACAGTCTTTCAAATGAGCAGTTCTTC

V: TRBV18
size: NA
D: NA
J: TRBJ1-6
CDR3: CASSLGPNSPLHF
DNA: TGTGCCAGCTCCCTTGGGCCTAATTCACCCCTCCACTTT

V: TRBV2
size: NA
D: NA
J: TRBJ1-2
CDR3: CASSEREDRPTYGYTF
DNA: TGTGCCAGCAGTGAACGGGAGGACCGCCCTACCTATGGCTACACCTTC

V: TRBV23-1
size: once
D: NA
J: TRBJ2-2
CDR3: CALSQGSNTGELFF
DNA: TGCGCCCTTTCACAGGGCTCGAACACCGGGGAGCTGTTTTTT

V: TRBV5-6
size: NA
D: NA
J: TRBJ1-5
CDR3: CASSLGQSLLPQHF
DNA: TGTGCCAGCAGCTTGGGACAGAGCCTTCTACCCCAGCATTTT

V: TRBV7-8
size: few
D: TRBD1
J: TRBJ1-1
CDR3: CASSLAWTGGTEAFF
DNA: TGTGCCAGCAGCTTAGCCTGGACAGGGGGCACTGAAGCTTTCTTT

V: TRBV5-1
size: NA
D: NA
J: TRBJ2-5
CDR3: CASSFGAGETQYF
DNA: TGCGCCAGCAGCTTCGGGGCGGGGGAGACCCAGTACTTC

V: TRBV6-1
size: NA
D: NA
J: TRBJ1-4
CDR3: CASSAEPTGATNEKLFF
DNA: TGTGCCAGCAGTGCGGAACCGACAGGTGCTACTAATGAAAAACTGTTTTTT

V: TRBV5-1
size: NA
D: TRBD2
J: TRBJ2-4
CDR3: CASSLSGSQNIQYF
DNA: TGCGCCAGCAGCTTGAGCGGGAGCCAGAACATTCAGTACTTC

V: TRBV7-9
size: NA
D: NA
J: TRBJ1-1
CDR3: CASSLVGGGRNTEAFF
DNA: TGTGCCAGCAGCTTAGTGGGAGGGGGGAGGAACACTGAAGCTTTCTTT

V: TRBV7-9
size: NA
D: NA
J: TRBJ1-2
CDR3: CASSSEYSWYGYTF
DNA: TGTGCCAGCAGCTCTGAATACAGCTGGTATGGCTACACCTTC

V: TRBV7-2
size: NA
D: NA
J: TRBJ2-2
CDR3: CASSLAQGTGELFF
DNA: TGTGCCAGCAGCTTAGCGCAGGGGACCGGGGAGCTGTTTTTT

V: TRBV28
size: NA
D: TRBD1
J: TRBJ1-4
CDR3: CASSPRFGTDNEKLFF
DNA: TGTGCCAGCAGTCCTCGGTTCGGGACAGATAATGAAAAACTGTTTTTT

V: TRBV4-1
size: NA
D: NA
J: TRBJ1-1
CDR3: CASSQVGEGRMVYAEAFF
DNA: TGCGCCAGCAGCCAAGTAGGGGAGGGGAGGATGGTCTATGCTGAAGCTTTCTTT

V: TRBV7-9
size: NA
D: TRBD1
J: TRBJ2-1
CDR3: CASIPTGGSHNEQFF
DNA: TGTGCCAGCATCCCGACAGGGGGCTCTCACAATGAGCAGTTCTTC

V: TRBV7-9
size: NA
D: NA
J: TRBJ1-1
CDR3: CASSYTDGGEAFF
DNA: TGTGCCAGCAGCTACACGGACGGAGGTGAAGCTTTCTTT

V: TRBV19
size: once
D: TRBD1
J: TRBJ1-5
CDR3: CASSVVQGAAQPQHF
DNA: TGTGCCAGTAGTGTCGTACAGGGGGCCGCTCAGCCCCAGCATTTT

V: TRBV7-8
size: NA
D: TRBD2
J: TRBJ2-1
CDR3: CASSGGTSGIRSYNEQFF
DNA: TGTGCCAGCAGCGGCGGGACTAGCGGGATACGGTCCTACAATGAGCAGTTCTTC

V: TRBV29-1
size: NA
D: TRBD2
J: TRBJ2-4
CDR3: CSVVVRGGLENIQYF
DNA: TGCAGCGTTGTAGTGCGGGGGGGCTTGGAAAACATTCAGTACTTC

V: TRBV4-1
size: NA
D: TRBD1
J: TRBJ1-4
CDR3: CASSQGWRGRKNEKLFF
DNA: TGCGCCAGCAGCCAAGGGTGGAGGGGGCGTAAGAATGAAAAACTGTTTTTT

V: TRBV3-1/TRBV3-2
size: NA
D: NA
J: TRBJ1-5
CDR3: CASSQGGGTGQPQHF
DNA: TGTGCCAGCAGCCAAGGTGGAGGGACGGGTCAGCCCCAGCATTTT

V: TRBV5-1
size: NA
D: TRBD1
J: TRBJ1-1
CDR3: CASSLGQGAYTEAFF
DNA: TGCGCCAGCAGCTTGGGACAGGGGGCCTACACTGAAGCTTTCTTT

V: TRBV10-1
size: once
D: TRBD1
J: TRBJ2-7
CDR3: CASSGTGGWNEQYF
DNA: TGCGCCAGCAGTGGGACAGGGGGCTGGAACGAGCAGTACTTC

V: TRBV9
size: NA
D: TRBD2
J: TRBJ2-1
CDR3: CASSVGGTTTLTEQFF
DNA: TGTGCCAGCAGCGTAGGGGGGACTACTACATTAACAGAGCAGTTCTTC

V: TRBV7-3
size: NA
D: TRBD1
J: TRBJ1-2
CDR3: CASSLTGGYGYTF
DNA: TGTGCCAGCAGCCTAACAGGGGGTTATGGCTACACCTTC

V: TRBV28
size: NA
D: NA
J: TRBJ1-5
CDR3: CASSPIWQGTVRPQHF
DNA: TGTGCCAGCAGTCCTATTTGGCAGGGGACGGTAAGGCCCCAGCATTTT

V: TRBV5-1
size: once
D: TRBD1
J: TRBJ1-5
CDR3: CASSLGQGRYQPQHF
DNA: TGCGCCAGCAGCCTGGGACAGGGACGATATCAGCCCCAGCATTTT

V: TRBV11-2
size: NA
D: TRBD1
J: TRBJ1-2
CDR3: CASSSTGGRGYTF
DNA: TGTGCCAGCAGCTCGACAGGGGGCAGGGGCTACACCTTC